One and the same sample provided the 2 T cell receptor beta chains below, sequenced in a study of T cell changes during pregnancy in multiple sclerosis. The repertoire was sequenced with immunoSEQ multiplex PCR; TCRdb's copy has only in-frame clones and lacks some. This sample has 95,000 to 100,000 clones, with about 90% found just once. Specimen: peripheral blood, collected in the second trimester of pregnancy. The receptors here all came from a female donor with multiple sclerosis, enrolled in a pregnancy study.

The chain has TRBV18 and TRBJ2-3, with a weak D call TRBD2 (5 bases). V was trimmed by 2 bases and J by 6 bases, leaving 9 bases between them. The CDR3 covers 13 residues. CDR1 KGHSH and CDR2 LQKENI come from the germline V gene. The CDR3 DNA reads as TGTGCCAGCTCACCAAGCGGCGTTGATACGCAGTATTTT. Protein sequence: CASSPSGVDTQYF.

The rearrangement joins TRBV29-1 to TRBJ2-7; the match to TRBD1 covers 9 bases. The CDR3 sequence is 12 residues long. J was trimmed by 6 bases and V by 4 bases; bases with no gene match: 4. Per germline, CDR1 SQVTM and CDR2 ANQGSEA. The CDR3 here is CSVGQTGGEQYF. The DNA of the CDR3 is TGCAGCGTTGGACAGACAGGGGGCGAGCAGTACTTC.